This is a list of T cell receptor beta chains from one sample in a study of blood T cells in healthy people across ages. A single record per CDR3 protein comes from TCRdb applying MiXCR to the 5' RACE reads. In the table there are hundreds of thousands of distinct CDR3 sequences, less than 60% of which are singletons. The sequencing sample was made of blood. The source is a man older than 75 in good health. The CDR3 runs from the conserved cysteine through the conserved F or W. The D gene is left open where the match is weak. Not all rows give a size; the values are once, few, many and, for expanded clones, a class.

j_gene: TRBJ2-7
abundance: .
d_gene: TRBD1
len: 12
v_gene: TRBV28
CDR3nt: TGTGCCATCAGACAGGGGGCCTACGAGCAGTACTTC
CDR3aa: CAIRQGAYEQYF

j_gene: TRBJ2-3
abundance: many
d_gene: TRBD1
len: 12
v_gene: TRBV5-6
CDR3nt: TGTGCCAGCAGCGAACCCGGGACAGCGCAGTATTTT
CDR3aa: CASSEPGTAQYF

j_gene: TRBJ2-3
abundance: .
d_gene: .
len: 14
v_gene: TRBV6-5
CDR3nt: TGTGCCAGCAGTTACAGCAGGGCCCCCGATACGCAGTATTTT
CDR3aa: CASSYSRAPDTQYF

j_gene: TRBJ1-2
abundance: .
d_gene: .
len: 13
v_gene: TRBV6-5
CDR3nt: TGTGCCACCTCTCCGGGACGACGGGGTGGCTACACCTTC
CDR3aa: CATSPGRRGGYTF

j_gene: TRBJ2-5
abundance: many
d_gene: .
len: 14
v_gene: TRBV6-5
CDR3nt: TGTGCCAGCAGTTCCCACCGGGGTCGAGAGACCCAGTACTTC
CDR3aa: CASSSHRGRETQYF

j_gene: TRBJ2-7
abundance: .
d_gene: .
len: 11
v_gene: TRBV9
CDR3nt: TGTGCCAGCAGCGTTTGGCTCGAGCAGTACTTC
CDR3aa: CASSVWLEQYF

j_gene: TRBJ2-1
abundance: .
d_gene: TRBD1
len: 17
v_gene: TRBV3-1
CDR3nt: TGTGCCAGCAGCCATCGACAGGGAAGGGAATTCTACAATGAGCAGTTCTTC
CDR3aa: CASSHRQGREFYNEQFF

j_gene: TRBJ2-1
abundance: .
d_gene: TRBD2
len: 12
v_gene: TRBV13
CDR3nt: TGTGCCAGCAGCCCCGGGGGGGCGGGAAAGTTCTTC
CDR3aa: CASSPGGAGKFF

j_gene: TRBJ2-1
abundance: .
d_gene: .
len: 14
v_gene: TRBV20-1
CDR3nt: TGCAGTGCTAGAGACGTAAGCTCCTACAATGAGCAGTTCTTC
CDR3aa: CSARDVSSYNEQFF

j_gene: TRBJ2-1
abundance: many
d_gene: TRBD2
len: 15
v_gene: TRBV6-6
CDR3nt: TGTGCCAGCAGACCTCCGCGGGAGATAAACAATGAGCAGTTCTTC
CDR3aa: CASRPPREINNEQFF

j_gene: TRBJ1-1
abundance: few
d_gene: TRBD1
len: 16
v_gene: TRBV5-6
CDR3nt: TGTGCCAGCAGCTTGGCCAGGGGACAGGGGGTGGCTGAAGCTTTCTTT
CDR3aa: CASSLARGQGVAEAFF

j_gene: TRBJ1-2
abundance: .
d_gene: .
len: 14
v_gene: TRBV7-9
CDR3nt: TGTGCCAGCAGCTTAGAGGCGGCCGCTTATGGCTACACCTTC
CDR3aa: CASSLEAAAYGYTF

j_gene: TRBJ2-5
abundance: few
d_gene: .
len: 14
v_gene: TRBV7-2
CDR3nt: TGTGCCAGCAGCCATAACAGTGCAGGGGAGACCCAGTACTTC
CDR3aa: CASSHNSAGETQYF

j_gene: TRBJ2-3
abundance: few
d_gene: .
len: 14
v_gene: TRBV25-1
CDR3nt: TGTGCCAGCAGTGAATGGGCCAGCACAGATACGCAGTATTTT
CDR3aa: CASSEWASTDTQYF

j_gene: TRBJ2-4
abundance: .
d_gene: .
len: 17
v_gene: TRBV4-3
CDR3nt: TGCGCCAGCAGCCAGACGCCGGGGGGCGATACACAAAACATTCAGTACTTC
CDR3aa: CASSQTPGGDTQNIQYF

j_gene: TRBJ2-7
abundance: few
d_gene: TRBD1
len: 16
v_gene: TRBV14
CDR3nt: TGTGCCAGCAGCCCCGGACAGGGGGAATGGTCCTACGAGCAGTACTTC
CDR3aa: CASSPGQGEWSYEQYF

j_gene: TRBJ1-2
abundance: .
d_gene: TRBD1
len: 15
v_gene: TRBV7-8
CDR3nt: TGTGCCAGCAGCTTAGCTGGGACAGGCGGCTTTCCGCACACCTTC
CDR3aa: CASSLAGTGGFPHTF

j_gene: TRBJ2-4
abundance: few
d_gene: .
len: 13
v_gene: TRBV29-1
CDR3nt: TGCAGCGTCCTCATATCAGGGGGGGACATTCAGTACTTC
CDR3aa: CSVLISGGDIQYF

j_gene: TRBJ1-2
abundance: .
d_gene: TRBD1
len: 15
v_gene: TRBV5-1
CDR3nt: TGCGCCAGCAGCGCACCCGGGACAGGCGGCTATGGCTACACCTTC
CDR3aa: CASSAPGTGGYGYTF

j_gene: TRBJ1-2
abundance: .
d_gene: .
len: 16
v_gene: TRBV6-5
CDR3nt: TGTGCCAGCAGTTACTCCGTGACAGTTTATGCCTATGGCTACACCTTC
CDR3aa: CASSYSVTVYAYGYTF

j_gene: TRBJ2-1
abundance: once
d_gene: TRBD2
len: 14
v_gene: TRBV7-9
CDR3nt: TGTGCCAGCAGCTTAAGAGCGGGAACCAATGAGCAGTTCTTC
CDR3aa: CASSLRAGTNEQFF

j_gene: TRBJ2-2
abundance: .
d_gene: TRBD2
len: 16
v_gene: TRBV9
CDR3nt: TGTGCCAGCAGCCCCCAGGAGCGGGGGGTTTCCGGGAAGCTGTTTTTT
CDR3aa: CASSPQERGVSGKLFF

j_gene: TRBJ2-3
abundance: .
d_gene: .
len: 15
v_gene: TRBV20-1
CDR3nt: TGCAGTGCGCCCCCCGGGGGCTCTGCGGCAGATACGCAGTATTTT
CDR3aa: CSAPPGGSAADTQYF

j_gene: TRBJ2-3
abundance: few
d_gene: TRBD2
len: 15
v_gene: TRBV6-2/TRBV6-3
CDR3nt: TGTGCCAGCAGGATCGGGACTAGCGGGCCTCATACGCAGTATTTT
CDR3aa: CASRIGTSGPHTQYF

j_gene: TRBJ2-7
abundance: .
d_gene: .
len: 14
v_gene: TRBV7-2
CDR3nt: TGTGCCAGCAGCTTAGAGACAGACTCCTACGAGCAGTACTTC
CDR3aa: CASSLETDSYEQYF

j_gene: TRBJ2-7
abundance: few
d_gene: .
len: 15
v_gene: TRBV7-2
CDR3nt: TGTGCCAGCAGCCCCGACAGGCAAAGGGTATACGAGCAGTACTTC
CDR3aa: CASSPDRQRVYEQYF

j_gene: TRBJ2-7
abundance: .
d_gene: .
len: 15
v_gene: TRBV10-1
CDR3nt: TGCGCCAGCAGTGGACGCCGGGACTCGTCCTACGAGCAGTACTTC
CDR3aa: CASSGRRDSSYEQYF

j_gene: TRBJ2-2
abundance: .
d_gene: TRBD1
len: 17
v_gene: TRBV5-1
CDR3nt: TGCGCCAGCAGCTTGGGTCCGGGGACAGGCGGCACCGGGGAGCTGTTTTTT
CDR3aa: CASSLGPGTGGTGELFF